This TCR beta chain derives from a study of memory CD4+ T cells and cytomegalovirus serostatus. Study-level points and caveats: CMV serostatus prediction reached median AUC about 0.95, or 0.9 with US-trained model. Suggested: most of the CMV-linked TCR signature lies in CD4+ memory cells. 67 of 164 known CMV-associated TCRbeta sequences appeared in CD4+ memory.

The repertoire was sequenced with immunoSEQ multiplex PCR; TCRdb's copy has only in-frame clones and lacks some. The top ten clones hold about 0.72% of a sample with roughly 84,000 clones, 75% to 90% of them seen once. Comments on this clone: Its antigen is currently unknown.

Germline CDR1 and CDR2: KGHSH and LQKENI. The CDR3 spans 14 residues. Germline trimming cut 5 bases from V and 4 bases from J; bases unmatched to any gene: 5. Single viable CD3+CD4+CD8-CD45RO+ cells were sorted as the memory CD4+ T cells. The TCR originated in an adult in good health and CMV-seronegative. The sequencing input was memory CD4+ T cells from blood. The chain is built from TRBV18 and TRBJ2-3; 8 bases match TRBD1. The CDR3 loop is CASSFDRGADTQYF. CDR3 in DNA: TGTGCCAGCTCATTCGACAGGGGCGCAGATACGCAGTATTTT.